This T cell receptor (beta chain) was captured in a study of blood T cell repertoires in COVID-19. Study overall: COVID-19 samples, acute and convalescent, were from the United States, Italy and Spain. Nucleic acid was either cDNA or gDNA, and it came from T cells, B-cell-depleted T cells, or PBMCs.

This CDR3 is 16 amino acids long. With 3 bases clipped from V and 0 bases from J, the junction kept 4 bases outside the gene matches. Per germline, CDR1 KGHDR and CDR2 SFDVKD. Authors' data handling: The assay estimated nucleated cells by amplifying reference gene primers. The protocol was immunoSEQ multiplex PCR, while the TCRdb copy is restricted to in-frame clones and leaves out a portion. V and J calls and clone size follow that table, whereas D and trimming were derived from the DNA. The sample shows some 110,000 clones, about 85% of them seen only once. Specimen: peripheral blood. The chain has TRBV24-1 and TRBJ2-3; TRBD1 matches at 8 bases. The source of this sequence is a human donor in a cohort sampled during active COVID-19. CDR3 protein: CATSDMGTGSTDTQYF. In nucleotides, the CDR3 is TGTGCCACCAGTGATATGGGGACAGGAAGCACAGATACGCAGTATTTT.